This TCR beta chain was captured by sequencing in a study of blood T cell repertoires in COVID-19. Study as a whole: Some COVID-19 samples were acute and others convalescent; all came from the United States, Italy and Spain. From T cells, B-cell-depleted T cells, or PBMCs came the material, which was cDNA or gDNA.

This CDR3 region has 15 residues. Unmatched junction bases numbered 9, after V lost 5 bases and J lost 5 bases. The germline V gene encodes CDR1 SEHNR and CDR2 FQNEAQ (reference sequence). Only in-frame clones appear in the TCRdb table, and some are missing; sequencing was by immunoSEQ multiplex PCR. The repertoire holds about 220,000 clones, with 83% as singletons. The TCR sequence derives from a woman aged 40-49 years with active or convalescent COVID-19. The V gene is TRBV7-9, the J gene TRBJ1-2; 9 bases agree with TRBD1. Sequencing was performed on peripheral blood. Written as DNA, the CDR3 is TGTGCCAGCAGCAAACTCACAGGGGGCGCTTATGGCTACACCTTC. It is translated as CASSKLTGGAYGYTF. Complete variable domain (other parts from reference TRBV7-9 and TRBJ1-2): DTGVSQNPRHKITKRGQNVTFRCDPISEHNRLYWYRQTLGQGPEFLTYFQNEAQLEKSRLLSDRFSAERPKGSFSTLEIQRTEQGDSAMYLCASSKLTGGAYGYTFGSGTRLTVV.